The clone carrying this TCR beta chain was seen once. Enrollees, about 18 to 100 years old, lived in roughly 24 US areas. Cohort placement rested on clinical history that participants reported themselves. Profiled with immunoSEQ multiplex PCR; TCRdb holds only in-frame clones, not every one. The sample carries 300,000 to 400,000 clones, 80% to 90% recorded once. The CDR3 is 13 residues long. The V end was cut by 3 bases, the J end by 3 bases, with 9 bases between. The V gene's germline CDR1 is SGHRS and CDR2 YFSETQ. The data stem from a study of blood T cell repertoires in COVID-19. In the study overall: T cells, B-cell-depleted T cells, or PBMCs supplied cDNA or gDNA.

What was sequenced was PBMCs or T cells enriched from blood (not recorded which). This clonotype originated in a woman aged 40-49 years with acute COVID-19. The V and J genes are TRBV5-1 and TRBJ1-1; D not resolved. This CDR3 reads CASSSPAYTEAFF. The DNA for the CDR3 is TGCGCCAGCAGCTCCCCCGCGTACACTGAAGCTTTCTTT.